The source of this T cell receptor (beta chain) is a study of siplizumab effects on memory and regulatory T cells. This clone was counted once. Its antigen is as yet unknown. Study-level results: Apparently key alloresponse contributors, naive T cells also seemed more diverse than memory cells.

The V end was cut by 2 bases, the J end by 5 bases, with 15 bases between. From germline, CDR1 is LGHNA and CDR2 YNFKEQ. This CDR3 is built from 15 residues. Assay: immunoSEQ multiplex PCR; the TCRdb copy retains only in-frame clones and omits some. Of tens of thousands of clones listed, approximately 94% were seen once; the top ten hold over 5%. This chain connects TRBV4-2 to TRBJ2-5; D is possibly TRBD2 (5 bases). Sequenced sample: CD8+ T cells sorted from blood. This receptor was identified in a human donor in good health. CDR3 region: CASSQNTAGRETQYF. DNA for the CDR3: TGTGCCAGCAGCCAAAACACCGCGGGTCGGGAGACCCAGTACTTC.